A selection of T cell receptor beta chains follows, all from one sample in a study of cytomegalovirus exposure and HLA in healthy donors. Generated by immunoSEQ multiplex PCR, the TCRdb table keeps only in-frame clones and is missing some. The table lists about 140,000 clones, roughly four fifths of them singletons. The sequenced sample was PBMCs. The receptor source for this set is a man aged 30-40 years in good health and CMV-seropositive. Each CDR3 is given with its conserved first and last residue. The D gene is left open where the match is weak. A clone size is listed for some rows: how often the clone was seen (once, few, many), or a class if it is expanded.

TGTGCCAGTAGCCCCGGACTAGTGAGGGATGGGGAGACCCAGTACTTC,CASSPGLVRDGETQYF,NA,TRBV19,TRBJ2-5,TRBD2
TGTGCCAGCAGACCTCCGGGACTAGCGGGGTTAAATGAGCAGTTCTTC,CASRPPGLAGLNEQFF,NA,TRBV2,TRBJ2-1,TRBD2
TGTGCCAGCAGCCCTGGACAGGTGGCCGGGGAGCTGTTTTTT,CASSPGQVAGELFF,NA,TRBV7-3,TRBJ2-2,TRBD1
TGTGCCAGCGTTTCGCAGGGGTCCTACGAGCAGTACTTC,CASVSQGSYEQYF,once,TRBV6-1,TRBJ2-7,NA
TGTGCCAGCAGTGAACAGAATTCCTACAATGAGCAGTTCTTC,CASSEQNSYNEQFF,NA,TRBV6-1,TRBJ2-1,NA
TGTGCCAGCAGTTTATTCCCCTCCAGGGGGCGAAATGAGCAGTTCTTC,CASSLFPSRGRNEQFF,NA,TRBV27,TRBJ2-1,TRBD1
TGTGCCAGCAGTTCCGGACAGGGGCCCCGTCCTAATGAAAAACTGTTTTTT,CASSSGQGPRPNEKLFF,NA,TRBV28,TRBJ1-4,TRBD1
TGTGCCAGCAGTGACTCGCCCTCGGCGGAAGATACGCAGTATTTT,CASSDSPSAEDTQYF,NA,TRBV6-4,TRBJ2-3,NA
TGTGCCAGCAGCATGGCAGGCTCCGGGGAGCTGTTTTTT,CASSMAGSGELFF,NA,TRBV5-4,TRBJ2-2,NA
TGTGCCAGCATGAGGCAATACCCCTACGAGCAGTACTTC,CASMRQYPYEQYF,NA,TRBV28,TRBJ2-7,NA
TGCAGCGTTGAAGTCAGGGGCCGGAGTGATTCACCCCTCCACTTT,CSVEVRGRSDSPLHF,few,TRBV29-1,TRBJ1-6,NA
TGTGCCAGCAGTCGAACAGGGTTTAACAATCAGCCCCAGCATTTT,CASSRTGFNNQPQHF,NA,TRBV28,TRBJ1-5,NA
TGTGCCATCAGTGTTTCGGAGGGTCAGCCCCAGCATTTT,CAISVSEGQPQHF,NA,TRBV10-3,TRBJ1-5,NA
TGTGCCAGCCCACCTTCTGTGGCGGCCCCCACCTACGAGCAGTACTTC,CASPPSVAAPTYEQYF,NA,TRBV28,TRBJ2-7,NA
TGTGCCAGCAGTGAATCTGGGACAGCTCTTACCAGGGAGCAGTTCTTC,CASSESGTALTREQFF,NA,TRBV6-1,TRBJ2-1,TRBD1
TGTGCCAGCAGTCTGGGACAGGGGAATCAGCCCCAGCATTTT,CASSLGQGNQPQHF,NA,TRBV6-5,TRBJ1-5,TRBD1
TGTGCCAGCAGTTTCCCCGGACAGGGGGGTGAAAAACTGTTTTTT,CASSFPGQGGEKLFF,NA,TRBV28,TRBJ1-4,TRBD1
TGTGCCAGCAGCTTAGTAGGGACTAGCGGACAAGAGACCCAGTACTTC,CASSLVGTSGQETQYF,NA,TRBV7-2,TRBJ2-5,TRBD2
TGTGCCAGCAGCTTAGCGATGGGTTCCCGAGGGGATACGCAGTATTTT,CASSLAMGSRGDTQYF,NA,TRBV7-2,TRBJ2-3,NA
TGTGCCAGCAGCTTAGCGAGCGGGGGGGCGATGGGTGAGCAGTTCTTC,CASSLASGGAMGEQFF,NA,TRBV11-3,TRBJ2-1,TRBD2
TGCGCCAGCAGCTTGGACAGGGCCTACGAGCAGTACTTC,CASSLDRAYEQYF,NA,TRBV5-1,TRBJ2-7,NA
TGTGCCAGCAGTTCCTTACTAGAAGATACGCAGTATTTT,CASSSLLEDTQYF,NA,TRBV28,TRBJ2-3,NA
TGTGCCAGCAACCTAGCTCCTACCTCGGGGACCCAGTACTTC,CASNLAPTSGTQYF,NA,TRBV2,TRBJ2-5,NA
TGTGCCAGCAAGAGCGGGGGGGCGTTCTACAATGAGCAGTTCTTC,CASKSGGAFYNEQFF,NA,TRBV11-3,TRBJ2-1,TRBD2
TGTGCCAGCACAAAGGAGGGGGCTCGGGACGGGGAGCTGTTTTTT,CASTKEGARDGELFF,NA,TRBV6-5,TRBJ2-2,NA
TGTGCCTGGAGTGTAGGGGTCGGCTACACCTTC,CAWSVGVGYTF,NA,TRBV30,TRBJ1-2,NA
TGTGCCAGCAGTTTACCTACCGGGACAGGCCTTCCCTACGAGCAGTACTTC,CASSLPTGTGLPYEQYF,once,TRBV28,TRBJ2-7,TRBD1
TGTGCCAGCAGTTCCCTACAGGGATTGAACACTGAAGCTTTCTTT,CASSSLQGLNTEAFF,few,TRBV6-5,TRBJ1-1,NA
TGCAGCGTTGAACAGGGGGCCAGGGGCACTGAAGCTTTCTTT,CSVEQGARGTEAFF,NA,TRBV29-1,TRBJ1-1,TRBD1
TGTGCCAGCAGGGTAGCGGGAGCGGTTGGGGAGCAGTACTTC,CASRVAGAVGEQYF,NA,TRBV7-2,TRBJ2-7,TRBD2
TGTGCCAGCAGCCCCAGGGGTAGCGGGACTAGCACAGATACGCAGTATTTT,CASSPRGSGTSTDTQYF,NA,TRBV7-6,TRBJ2-3,TRBD2
TGTGCCAGCAGCCCCATCCTCCTCCCGCGGGACAGGGACACTGAAGCTTTCTTT,CASSPILLPRDRDTEAFF,NA,TRBV9,TRBJ1-1,TRBD1
TGTGCCAGCACTCGAGGGACTAGCGGAGGGTCCGGGGAGCTGTTTTTT,CASTRGTSGGSGELFF,NA,TRBV2,TRBJ2-2,TRBD2
TGTGCCAGCAGCTTAGGCAGGCTCGACGCTGAAGCTTTCTTT,CASSLGRLDAEAFF,NA,TRBV11-2,TRBJ1-1,NA
TGTGCCAGCAGCTTGTACTTCCAGACAGGGGGCGCCCCCCAGTACTTC,CASSLYFQTGGAPQYF,once,TRBV5-5,TRBJ2-7,TRBD1
TGTGCCAGCAGCTGGGGGACAGGGGGAACCGGGGAGCTGTTTTTT,CASSWGTGGTGELFF,NA,TRBV7-8,TRBJ2-2,TRBD1
TGCGCCAGCAGCCAAGCGGGAGGCTATAATTCACCCCTCCACTTT,CASSQAGGYNSPLHF,few,TRBV4-1,TRBJ1-6,NA
TGCGCCAGCAGCTACTACAGGGGCAATGAGCAGTTCTTC,CASSYYRGNEQFF,NA,TRBV5-1,TRBJ2-1,TRBD1
TGTGCCTGCCCGGGACTAGTTCCCTCAGATACGCAGTATTTT,CACPGLVPSDTQYF,once,TRBV30,TRBJ2-3,TRBD2
TGTGCCAGCTCAATGTTCCAGGGAGGAGAGACCCAGTACTTC,CASSMFQGGETQYF,NA,TRBV18,TRBJ2-5,NA
TGCGCCAGCAGCCAAGAACCGGCTAGCGGGACCTACGAGCAGTACTTC,CASSQEPASGTYEQYF,NA,TRBV4-1,TRBJ2-7,TRBD2
TGTGCCTGGAGTGTATTAGGGCAGGGCGTCTCACCCCTCCACTTT,CAWSVLGQGVSPLHF,NA,TRBV30,TRBJ1-6,NA
TGCGCCAGCAGCTTAGGACAGACAACTAATGAAAAACTGTTTTTT,CASSLGQTTNEKLFF,NA,TRBV5-1,TRBJ1-4,NA
TGTTCCAGCAGCAACCCCTACAGGGACTATGGCTACACCTTC,CSSSNPYRDYGYTF,NA,TRBV7-9,TRBJ1-2,NA
TGTGCCAGCAGCCCCTTCCGGGGGGCTGAACTACTGTTTTTT,CASSPFRGAELLFF,NA,TRBV11-2,TRBJ1-4,NA
TGTGCCAGCAGTTTAGACGTTGGGAGCGAGCAGTACTTC,CASSLDVGSEQYF,NA,TRBV27,TRBJ2-7,NA
TGTGCCAGCAGCTTCCACCCTAGGGAGGACGAGCAGTACTTC,CASSFHPREDEQYF,NA,TRBV5-5,TRBJ2-7,NA
TGTGCCAGCAGCTTGTTCGGGGGGGACTATGGCTACACCTTC,CASSLFGGDYGYTF,NA,TRBV5-6,TRBJ1-2,NA
TGTGCCAGCAGGGACAGTCTAGAGACCCAGTACTTC,CASRDSLETQYF,NA,TRBV27,TRBJ2-5,NA
TGTTCCAGCAGCCCAGGGGGGCAGTCGAAGCAGTACTTC,CSSSPGGQSKQYF,NA,TRBV7-9,TRBJ2-7,NA
TGTGCCACCCGACTCAAGTTAAGAGCGGGTGGACACAATGAGCAGTTCTTC,CATRLKLRAGGHNEQFF,once,TRBV28,TRBJ2-1,NA
TGTGCCAGCAGAATCTTTGGGGGCCGCTATGGCTACACCTTC,CASRIFGGRYGYTF,NA,TRBV5-4,TRBJ1-2,NA
TGTGCCAGTAGCACCCCCGACAGGGGAACCTACAATGAGCAGTTCTTC,CASSTPDRGTYNEQFF,few,TRBV19,TRBJ2-1,TRBD1
TGTGCCAGCTCACCCCAGACAGGGATGAACACTGAAGCTTTCTTT,CASSPQTGMNTEAFF,NA,TRBV18,TRBJ1-1,TRBD1